What follows are 16 T cell receptor beta chains derived from one specimen sequenced in a study. Via MiXCR, TCRdb re-called the 5' RACE reads, giving one row per CDR3 protein. The sample carries about 11,000 distinct CDR3 sequences, about 30% recorded once. Treg sorting used a CD4+CD25+CD127-/low gate. Source material: Tregs sorted from a lymph node. The source of these receptors is a female donor with breast cancer.

This clonotype has a handful of counts. The rearrangement joins TRBV20-1 to TRBJ2-7, with D hard to call. Between the trimmed V and J ends, which lost 0 bases and 3 bases, there was a span of 6 bases. Germline V gives CDR1 DFQATT, CDR2 SNEGSKA (reference sequence). CDR3 size: 12 residues. CDR3 loop: CSARDKSYEQYF. In DNA form, the CDR3 reads TGCAGTGCTAGAGATAAGAGCTACGAGCAGTACTTC.

This clonotype is judged medium-sized. J is TRBJ2-1 and V is TRBV7-3; D is unresolved. Germline V gives CDR1 SGHTA, CDR2 FQGTGA. V was cut by 4 bases and J by 6 bases, with 10 bases left in between. The length of the CDR3 is 13 residues. The CDR3 loop is CASSSAGVNEQFF. The DNA of the CDR3 is TGTGCCAGCAGCTCCGCAGGTGTCAATGAGCAGTTCTTC. Full variable domain (missing parts from reference TRBV7-3 and TRBJ2-1): GAGVSQTPSNKVTEKGKYVELRCDPISGHTALYWYRQSLGQGPEFLIYFQGTGAADDSGLPNDRFFAVRPEGSVSTLKIQRTERGDSAVYLCASSSAGVNEQFFGPGTRLTVL.

In this sample, this clonotype turned up a few times. The J gene is TRBJ2-1, the V gene TRBV10-2; D unresolved. Trimming left V 7 bases short and J 1 base short, with 5 bases between. The CDR3 length is 12 residues. CDR1 and CDR2 (germline): WSHSY, SAAADI. The CDR3 sequence: CASTISYNEQFF. In DNA form, the CDR3 reads TGCGCCAGCACCATATCCTACAATGAGCAGTTCTTC.

This chain joins TRBV6-1 and TRBJ2-7; D is perhaps TRBD1 or TRBD2 (6 bases each). The CDR3 sequence is 15 residues long. Trimming stripped 7 bases from V and 0 bases from J, with 16 bases between. The germline V gene encodes CDR1 MNHNS and CDR2 SASEGT. This chain's CDR3 is CASNKQGLGSYEQYF. In DNA, the CDR3 is TGTGCCAGCAACAAACAGGGACTTGGCTCCTACGAGCAGTACTTC.

The rearrangement uses TRBV6-5 and TRBJ2-7; D is ambiguous. The CDR3 covers 15 residues. Germline CDR1 is MNHEY and CDR2 is SVGAGI. Between the trimmed V and J ends, which lost 6 bases and 0 bases, there was a span of 15 bases. The CDR3 coding sequence is TGTGCCAGCAGCCGGACCGTACTCAGCTCCTACGAGCAGTACTTC. It codes for CASSRTVLSSYEQYF.

The rearrangement uses TRBV7-8 and TRBJ2-1; TRBD1 might be the D (6 bases). The V gene lost 8 bases and the J gene lost 5 bases, with 22 bases spanning the gap. Germline V gene lookup returns CDR1 SGHVS and CDR2 FQNEAQ. This CDR3 comprises 16 residues. This CDR3 is CASHLQGLLGHNEQFF. The CDR3 bases are TGTGCCAGCCATTTACAGGGCTTACTTGGCCACAATGAGCAGTTCTTC.

There are many counts of this clonotype. The chain couples TRBV24-1 to TRBJ2-1; D remains unclear. Germline V gene data show CDR1 as KGHDR and CDR2 as SFDVKD. This CDR3 is built from 12 residues. With 5 bases removed from V and 7 bases from J, the gap between germline ends came to 8 bases. The DNA of the CDR3 is TGTGCCACCAGTGGGGGTCGGAATGAGCAGTTCTTC. As protein: CATSGGRNEQFF.

J is TRBJ2-1 and V is TRBV5-1, with TRBD1 matching over 7 bases. The CDR3 covers 14 residues. Trimming cost V 4 bases and J 14 bases; bases outside gene matches: 15. Per germline, CDR1 SGHRS and CDR2 YFSETQ. CDR3 DNA: TGCGCCAGCAGCCCGGGACAGCTAATGGGTTTCGAGTTCTTC. Its protein is CASSPGQLMGFEFF. The entire variable domain, with the rest obtained from reference TRBV5-1 and TRBJ2-1, is as follows: KAGVTQTPRYLIKTRGQQVTLSCSPISGHRSVSWYQQTPGQGLQFLFEYFSETQRNKGNFPGRFSGRQFSNSRSEMNVSTLELGDSALYLCASSPGQLMGFEFFGPGTRLTVL.

This rearrangement joins TRBV29-1 to TRBJ2-1, with 14 nucleotides matching TRBD2. Trimming cost V 6 bases and J 0 bases; bases outside gene matches: 4. The CDR3 length is 16 residues. Germline V CDR1 and CDR2: SQVTM, ANQGSEA. In DNA, the CDR3 is TGCAGCGTCAGGACTAGCGGGAGGACCTCCTACAATGAGCAGTTCTTC. As protein: CSVRTSGRTSYNEQFF.

A note on this clonotype: A much larger clonotype is one base distant, so this may be a read error. This rearrangement joins TRBV2 to TRBJ1-1; TRBD1 matches 7 bases. CDR3 size: 14 residues. Germline V gene lookup returns CDR1 SNHLY and CDR2 FYNNEI. Trimming at V came to 6 bases and at J to 3 bases, leaving 7 bases not matched to a gene. The CDR3 nucleotides are TGTGCCAGCAGGCTGACCAGGGGGGACACTGAAGCTTTCTTT. This gives the protein CASRLTRGDTEAFF.

The genes are TRBV29-1 and TRBJ2-3, with D possibly TRBD1 on 6 matching bases. The V end was cut by 7 bases, the J end by 1 base, with 18 bases between. The CDR3 consists of 15 residues. The germline V gene encodes CDR1 SQVTM and CDR2 ANQGSEA. CDR3 in amino acids: CSGGTWGRGTDTQYF. The CDR3 DNA sequence: TGCAGCGGTGGAACGTGGGGGCGCGGCACAGATACGCAGTATTTT.

To note about this clonotype: This clone may be a read error of a much larger clone one base away. This chain uses TRBV15 with TRBJ2-1; TRBD2 matches 13 bases. Germline V gene lookup returns CDR1 LNHNV and CDR2 YYDKDF (reference sequence). CDR3 length: 15 amino acids. CDR3 DNA: TGTGCCACCAGCAGAGAAAGACTAGCGGGAGGTGAGCGGTTCTTC. Protein: CATSRERLAGGERFF.

By share, this clonotype counts as medium-sized. The chain joins TRBV20-1 to TRBJ1-1, with D possibly TRBD1 on 6 matching bases. Trimming took off 1 base at V and 1 base at J, with 28 bases between the two ends. The CDR3 loop spans 20 amino acids. CDR1 and CDR2 (germline): DFQATT, SNEGSKA (reference sequence). The CDR3 sequence: CSARVGKRQTGQRPNTEAFF. CDR3 bases: TGCAGTGCTAGAGTAGGGAAGCGCCAGACAGGTCAACGCCCGAACACTGAAGCTTTCTTT.

This clonotype showed up many times. The chain is built from TRBV7-9 and TRBJ2-7; unclear D gene. The CDR3 has 11 amino acids. The V gene lost 4 bases and the J gene lost 7 bases, with 8 bases spanning the gap. Germline CDR1 is SEHNR and CDR2 is FQNEAQ (reference sequence). The DNA for the CDR3 is TGTGCCAGCAGCTCCTTGGGGGAGCAGTACTTC. It yields the protein CASSSLGEQYF. Full variable domain (rest looked up from reference TRBV7-9 and TRBJ2-7): DTGVSQNPRHKITKRGQNVTFRCDPISEHNRLYWYRQTLGQGPEFLTYFQNEAQLEKSRLLSDRFSAERPKGSFSTLEIQRTEQGDSAMYLCASSSLGEQYFGPGTRLTVT.

In its sample, this clonotype ranks as medium-sized. The chain is built from TRBV20-1 and TRBJ2-7; 8 bases agree with TRBD2. Per germline, CDR1 DFQATT and CDR2 SNEGSKA (reference sequence). The CDR3 is made up of 12 amino acids. The ends lost 6 bases at V and 6 bases at J; junction bases unmatched: 7. As DNA, the CDR3 is TGCAGTGCCCGGGAGGGAGTGTCCGAGCAGTACTTC. Protein product: CSAREGVSEQYF.

This clonotype is medium-sized (0.01 to 0.1%) by share. The CDR3 here is CASSRTGGGNTEAFF. For the CDR3, the DNA is TGTGCCAGCAGCCGAACGGGGGGGGGCAACACTGAAGCTTTCTTT. The V gene is TRBV7-9, the J gene TRBJ1-1; the D gene is possibly TRBD1 (6 bases). Germline-derived CDR1 and CDR2 are SEHNR and FQNEAQ (reference sequence). The V and J ends lost 5 bases and 2 bases respectively, with 15 bases between them. This CDR3 comprises 15 residues.